Reported below is one T cell receptor beta chain. What it recognizes is unknown. The CDR3 sequence is 13 residues long. CDR1 and CDR2 from the germline V gene are MNHEY and SMNVEV (reference sequence). The ends were cut back, 4 bases at V and 6 bases at J, with 13 bases in the middle. This specimen comes from a study of type 1 regulatory T cells. TCRdb recomputed calls from the reads with MiXCR, one row per CDR3 protein. The table lists 60,000 to 80,000 distinct CDR3 sequences, about three fifths of them singletons, with 7.6% in the top ten. The chain combines TRBV27 with TRBJ2-7; tentative D call: TRBD1 (5 bases). This clonotype was sampled from a human donor in good health. Material for sequencing was cultured T cells, either the whole culture or a sorted T cell fraction (not recorded which). Subset meaning: Tr1-enriched cell product generated in vitro against host alloantigens. The CDR3 reads CASSSNRQGEQYF. The CDR3 region has the DNA TGTGCCAGCAGTTCCAACCGGCAGGGCGAGCAGTACTTC.